The 9 T cell receptor beta chains listed next were all sequenced from one sample in a study of blood T cell repertoires in COVID-19. Some clones are missing from TCRdb's copy, which holds only in-frame ones; the method was immunoSEQ multiplex PCR. The sample shows approximately 300,000 clones, around 90% of them seen only once. Sequenced material: peripheral blood. Receptors originate from a young woman with COVID-19, enrolled during active disease.

This chain uses TRBV7-8 with TRBJ1-3; 9 positions agree with TRBD1. In germline, CDR1 is SGHVS, CDR2 FQNEAQ. The CDR3 has 15 amino acids. J lost 4 bases, V lost 5 bases, and 6 bases had no gene match. The CDR3 bases are TGTGCCAGCAGCCGAGTACAGGGGGCGGGAAACACCATATATTTT. Translation: CASSRVQGAGNTIYF.

This chain links TRBV3-1 (or the pseudogene TRBV3-2) with TRBJ2-3; 7 positions match TRBD1. Germline V gives CDR1 LGHDT, CDR2 YNNKEL (reference sequence). This CDR3 contains 16 residues. V was pared by 1 base and J by 2 bases, with 6 bases of the junction left unmatched. This chain's CDR3 is CASSQATGAYTDTQYF. Written as DNA, the CDR3 is TGTGCCAGCAGCCAAGCTACAGGGGCCTACACAGATACGCAGTATTTT.

V is TRBV7-9 and J is TRBJ2-1; TRBD1 matches at 12 bases. Trimming took 5 bases from V and 7 from J; bases not matched to a gene: 6. The germline V gene encodes CDR1 SEHNR and CDR2 FQNEAQ (reference sequence). The CDR3 spans 15 residues. As DNA, the CDR3 is TGTGCCAGCAGCCCCGGGACAGGGGGCTGGAATGAGCAGTTCTTC. It yields the protein CASSPGTGGWNEQFF.

This chain uses TRBV5-1 with TRBJ1-4, with a possible D match to TRBD1 (5 bases). Per the germline V gene, CDR1 is SGHRS and CDR2 is YFSETQ. The CDR3 covers 15 residues. Between the trimmed V and J ends, which lost 1 base and 8 bases, there was a span of 15 bases. This CDR3 reads CASSLWGRSGEKLFF. The CDR3 DNA reads as TGCGCCAGCAGCTTGTGGGGCAGGTCTGGGGAAAAACTGTTTTTT.

This clone was seen just once. This rearrangement joins TRBV10-3 to TRBJ2-7; 10 nucleotides agree with TRBD1. The germline gives CDR1 ENHRY, CDR2 SYGVKD. The CDR3 has 17 amino acids. V was pared by 5 bases and J by 5 bases, with 15 bases of the junction left unmatched. In nucleotides, the CDR3 is TGTGCCATCAGTCGGTTGGGACAGGGGTTTCGATACCACGAGCAGTACTTC. This gives the protein CAISRLGQGFRYHEQYF.

This clone has a handful of counts. The chain couples TRBV19 to TRBJ1-5; TRBD1 matches 9 bases. Germline V gene lookup returns CDR1 LNHDA and CDR2 SQIVND (reference sequence). Losses at the gene ends were 6 bases for V and 3 bases for J; bases not matched to a gene: 9. The CDR3 runs to 16 residues. CDR3 bases: TGTGCCAGTAGCCTCTTTGGGGACAGGGACAATCAGCCCCAGCATTTT. Protein product: CASSLFGDRDNQPQHF. The whole variable domain, remainder taken from reference TRBV19 and TRBJ1-5, is DGGITQSPKYLFRKEGQNVTLSCEQNLNHDAMYWYRQDPGQGLRLIYYSQIVNDFQKGDIAEGYSVSREKKESFPLTVTSAQKNPTAFYLCASSLFGDRDNQPQHFGDGTRLSIL.

This chain links TRBV5-1 with TRBJ2-1; TRBD1 matches at 7 bases. Unmatched junction bases numbered 5, after V lost 5 bases and J lost 6 bases. In germline, CDR1 is SGHRS, CDR2 YFSETQ. CDR3 length: 13 amino acids. The CDR3 DNA is TGCGCCAGCAGGTCGACAGGGAGCAATGAGCAGTTCTTC. This encodes CASRSTGSNEQFF.

The CDR3, as DNA: TGCGCCAGCAGTGAGTCGGGCCTGAGTAGCGGGAGTGGAGAGACCCAGTACTTC. Its translation: CASSESGLSSGSGETQYF. The rearrangement uses TRBV10-2 and TRBJ2-5; 9 bases line up with TRBD2. V trimming: 0 bases; J trimming: 4 bases; junction bases outside the gene matches: 12. The CDR3 runs to 18 residues. Per the germline V gene, CDR1 is WSHSY and CDR2 is SAAADI.

Comment on this clone: One end of the junction does not line up with germline, which may come from a read error. J is TRBJ1-3 and V is TRBV18, with unresolved D. There are 14 residues in the CDR3. The germline CDR1 and CDR2 sequences are KGHSH and LQKENI. The chain's CDR3 is CASSPGLSENTIYF. The CDR3, as DNA: TGTGCCAGCTCACCAGGGCTTTCTGAAAACACCATATATTTT.